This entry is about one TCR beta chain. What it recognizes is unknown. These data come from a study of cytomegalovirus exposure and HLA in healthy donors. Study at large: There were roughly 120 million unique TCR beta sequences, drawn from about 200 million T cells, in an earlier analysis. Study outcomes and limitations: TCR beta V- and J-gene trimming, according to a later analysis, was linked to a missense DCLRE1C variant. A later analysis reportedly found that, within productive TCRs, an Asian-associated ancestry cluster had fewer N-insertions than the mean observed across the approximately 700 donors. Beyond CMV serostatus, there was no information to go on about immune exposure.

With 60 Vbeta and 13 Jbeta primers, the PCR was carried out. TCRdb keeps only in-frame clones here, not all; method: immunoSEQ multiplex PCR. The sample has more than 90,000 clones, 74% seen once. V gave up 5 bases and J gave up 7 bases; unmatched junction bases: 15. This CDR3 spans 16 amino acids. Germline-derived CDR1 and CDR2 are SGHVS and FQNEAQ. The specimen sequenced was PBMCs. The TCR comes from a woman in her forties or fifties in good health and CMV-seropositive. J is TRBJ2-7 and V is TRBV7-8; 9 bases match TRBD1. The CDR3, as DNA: TGTGCCAGCAGCCACTTACAGGGGGCACTGGCGGATGAGCAGTACTTC. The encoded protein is CASSHLQGALADEQYF.